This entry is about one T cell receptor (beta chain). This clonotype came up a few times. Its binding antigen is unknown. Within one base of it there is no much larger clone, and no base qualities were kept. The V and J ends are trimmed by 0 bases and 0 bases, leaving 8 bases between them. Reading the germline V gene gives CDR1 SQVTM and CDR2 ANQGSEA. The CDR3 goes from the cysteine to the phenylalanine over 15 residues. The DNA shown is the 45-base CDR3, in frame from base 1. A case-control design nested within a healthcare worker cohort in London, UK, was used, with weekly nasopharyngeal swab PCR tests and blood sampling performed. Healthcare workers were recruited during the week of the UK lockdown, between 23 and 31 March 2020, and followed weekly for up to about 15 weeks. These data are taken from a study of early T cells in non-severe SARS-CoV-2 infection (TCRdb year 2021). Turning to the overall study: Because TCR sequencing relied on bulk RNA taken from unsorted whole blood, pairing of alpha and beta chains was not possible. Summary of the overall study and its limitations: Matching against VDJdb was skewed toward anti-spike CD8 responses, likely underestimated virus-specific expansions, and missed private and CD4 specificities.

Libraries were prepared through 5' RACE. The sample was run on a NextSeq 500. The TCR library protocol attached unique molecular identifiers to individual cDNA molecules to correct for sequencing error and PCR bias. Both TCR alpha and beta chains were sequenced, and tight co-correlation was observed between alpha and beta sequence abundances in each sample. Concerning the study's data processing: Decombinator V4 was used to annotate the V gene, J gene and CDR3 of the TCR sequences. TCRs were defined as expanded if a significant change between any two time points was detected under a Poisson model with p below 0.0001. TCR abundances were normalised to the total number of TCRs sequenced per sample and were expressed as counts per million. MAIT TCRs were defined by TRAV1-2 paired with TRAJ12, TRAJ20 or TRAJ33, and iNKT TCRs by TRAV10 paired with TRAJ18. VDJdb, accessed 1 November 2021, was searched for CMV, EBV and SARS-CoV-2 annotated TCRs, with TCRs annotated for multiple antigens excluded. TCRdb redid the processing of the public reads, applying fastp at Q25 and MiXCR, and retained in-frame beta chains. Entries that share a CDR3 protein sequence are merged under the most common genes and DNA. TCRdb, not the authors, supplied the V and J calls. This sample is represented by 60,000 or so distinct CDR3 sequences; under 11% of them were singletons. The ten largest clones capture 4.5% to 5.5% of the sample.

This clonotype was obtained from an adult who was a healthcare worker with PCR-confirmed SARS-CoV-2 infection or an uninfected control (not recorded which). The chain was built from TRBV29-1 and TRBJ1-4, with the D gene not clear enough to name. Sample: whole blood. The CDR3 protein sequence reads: CSVEDSGTTNEKLFF. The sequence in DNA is TGCAGCGTTGAAGATTCGGGGACAACTAATGAAAAACTGTTTTTT.